This T cell receptor (beta chain) was sequenced during a study of T-cell memory formation after mild COVID-19. CDR3 length equals 16 residues. The V and J ends lost 4 bases and 4 bases respectively, with 18 bases between them. In TCRdb, the 5' RACE reads were re-called with MiXCR into one record per CDR3 protein. The repertoire holds approximately 340,000 distinct CDR3 sequences, with roughly 13% as singletons. The sequencing sample was made of PBMCs or a T cell subset sorted from them (not recorded which). The receptor comes from a man aged 18 to 35 who had mild COVID-19 (a few samples of this study predate the infection). Cell type and time point are not known. The chain combines TRBV12-3 or TRBV12-4 with TRBJ2-3; possible D gene TRBD2, 6 bases. The CDR3 loop reads CASSSFGGPYSDTQYF. For the CDR3, the DNA is TGTGCCAGCAGTTCCTTCGGGGGTCCTTACTCAGATACGCAGTATTTT.